The source of this T cell receptor beta chain is a study of T cell responses to AZD1222 COVID-19 vaccine. Points on this clone: Antigen specificity is unknown.

TCRdb's copy holds only in-frame clones and misses some; the assay was immunoSEQ multiplex PCR. The data hold over 95,000 clones, with about 89% observed a single time. Study results and caveats: Vaccination with two AZD1222 doses was followed by a rise in Spike-specific TCR breadth and depth. Vaccine-associated CD4 TCRs ranged over spike, dominating at 160-218 and 743-854.

CDR3 length equals 18 residues. Germline loops: CDR1 SGHVS, CDR2 FQNEAQ. V dropped 5 bases and J dropped 5 bases, with 27 bases sitting between them. The source material was peripheral blood, sampled on day 0 of AZD1222 vaccination. This clonotype was sampled from an adult in good health. The chain employs TRBV7-8 and TRBJ2-5, with D tentatively TRBD1 (6 bases). The CDR3 nucleotides read TGTGCCAGCAGCCTAAAGAGGGGGACGACAGGCGCCCGGGAGACCCAGTACTTC. Its translation is CASSLKRGTTGARETQYF.